The 27 T cell receptor beta chains given below trace back to one sample, sequenced in a study of T-cell memory formation after mild COVID-19 (dated by TCRdb to the early 2020s). The method was 5' RACE. Sequencing relied on an Illumina NovaSeq 6000. In TCRdb, the public reads were trimmed at Q25 with fastp and aligned with MiXCR, with productive beta chains retained. Rows are unified per CDR3 protein, each entry keeping the most common DNA and genes. The sample data list around 150,000 distinct CDR3 sequences, and roughly a third of these were observed just once. The top ten hold more than 10% of the sample. Sequenced input: PBMCs or a T cell subset sorted from them (not recorded which). All receptors come from an adult woman who had mild COVID-19 (a few samples of this study predate the infection). The sample titles of this study are shuffled in the database, so cell type and time point are left out; the donor was told from shared clones.

V is TRBV5-1 and J is TRBJ2-7, with 7 nucleotides matching TRBD2. The V gene's germline CDR1 is SGHRS and CDR2 YFSETQ. V lost 4 bases, J lost 4 bases, and 11 bases stayed unmatched. The CDR3 extends over 15 amino acids. CDR3 sequence (DNA): TGCGCCAGCAGCCCTGGGCTAGCGGCGGGATACGAGCAGTACTTC. This codes for CASSPGLAAGYEQYF.

This clonotype has only a few counts. J is TRBJ2-4 and V is TRBV11-3, with a possible D match to TRBD1 (6 bases). The germline V gene encodes CDR1 SGHNT and CDR2 YENEEA. V gave up 3 bases and J gave up 4 bases, with 13 bases separating them. This CDR3 region has 15 residues. The CDR3 spells CASSFFFGQKNIQYF. The CDR3 region has the DNA TGTGCCAGCAGCTTCTTCTTCGGACAGAAAAACATTCAGTACTTC.

The CDR3 region has the DNA TGCGCCAGCAGCTCTCAACAGACCCAGTACTTC. Translation: CASSSQQTQYF. The chain employs TRBV5-1 and TRBJ2-5, with unresolved D. CDR1 and CDR2 from the germline V gene are SGHRS and YFSETQ. This CDR3 region has 11 residues. Trimming removed 3 bases from V and 6 bases from J, with 6 bases in between.

The chain joins TRBV30 to TRBJ1-4; 7 nucleotides line up with TRBD1. Losses at the gene ends were 0 bases for V and 7 bases for J; bases not matched to a gene: 8. Germline V lookup: CDR1 GTSNPN, CDR2 SVGIG (reference sequence). The length of the CDR3 is 15 residues. CDR3 nucleotides: TGTGCCTGGAGTGTTTCAGGGGGAAGGAGTGAAAAACTGTTTTTT. Translated: CAWSVSGGRSEKLFF.

This chain connects TRBV7-2 to TRBJ2-1; 12 bases are a match to TRBD2. The CDR3 consists of 19 residues. J was trimmed by 0 bases and V by 5 bases; bases with no gene match: 11. Germline CDR1 and CDR2: SGHTA and FQGNSA. For the CDR3, the DNA is TGTGCCAGCAGCCCCCAGGGACTAGCGGGTACGAGCTCCTACAATGAGCAGTTCTTC. As protein: CASSPQGLAGTSSYNEQFF.

This clonotype was seen a handful of times. The V call is TRBV5-1, the J call TRBJ2-7; TRBD2 matches 11 bases. The trim removed 1 base at V and 4 bases at J, leaving 7 bases unmatched. CDR1 is SGHRS and CDR2 is YFSETQ in the germline V gene. This CDR3 is built from 16 residues. The CDR3 reads CASSLLTSGGLYEQYF. DNA for the CDR3: TGCGCCAGCAGCTTGCTAACTAGCGGGGGACTTTACGAGCAGTACTTC.

Points on this clonotype: It may be a read error: a sequence one base away is much more abundant. The CDR3 DNA sequence: TGTGCCAGCAGTTTTCCCTACAATGAGCAGTTCTTC. It yields the protein CASSFPYNEQFF. The rearrangement joins TRBV12-3 or TRBV12-4 to TRBJ2-1; no reliable D call. The germline V and J ends were trimmed by 3 bases and 2 bases, with 2 bases remaining between them. The CDR3 spans 12 residues.

This clonotype was counted only a few times. The chain combines TRBV18 with TRBJ2-2, with D possibly matching TRBD2 (5 bases). The length of the CDR3 is 14 residues. Looked up from germline, CDR1 is KGHSH and CDR2 is LQKENI. V was shortened by 2 bases and J by 4 bases, with 8 bases between the two germline ends. CDR3 nucleotide sequence: TGTGCCAGCTCACCAGATCGGGGCACCGGGGAGCTGTTTTTT. It specifies CASSPDRGTGELFF.

This clonotype was seen more than once but under ten times. V is TRBV29-1 and J is TRBJ2-2, with 9 bases fitting TRBD1. The CDR3 extends over 15 amino acids. Germline trimming cut 6 bases from V and 5 bases from J; bases unmatched to any gene: 10. Germline CDR1 and CDR2: SQVTM and ANQGSEA. The CDR3 sequence is CSVETGGSGTGELFF. CDR3 bases: TGCAGCGTGGAAACAGGGGGCTCGGGGACCGGGGAGCTGTTTTTT.

This clonotype was seen a handful of times. The chain has TRBV20-1 and TRBJ1-2, with D hard to call. CDR1 and CDR2 from the germline V gene are DFQATT and SNEGSKA (reference sequence). V was cut by 2 bases and J by 4 bases, with 11 bases left in between. There are 13 residues in the CDR3. CDR3 sequence reads: CSARPGIIYGYTF. In DNA form, the CDR3 reads TGCAGTGCTAGACCCGGGATCATCTATGGCTACACCTTC.

This clonotype was seen only once. The J gene is TRBJ1-5, the V gene TRBV3-1, with D possibly TRBD1 on 6 matching bases. The V end was cut by 4 bases, the J end by 2 bases, with 15 bases between. This CDR3 has 16 residues. Germline CDR1 is LGHDT and CDR2 is YNNKEL (reference sequence). DNA for the CDR3: TGTGCCAGCAGCCCCTCCTCCAGGGGCGGCAATCAGCCCCAGCATTTT. Its translation is CASSPSSRGGNQPQHF.

This chain connects TRBV5-1 to TRBJ2-7; D call uncertain. The CDR3 consists of 15 residues. Trimming shortened V by 4 bases and J by 0 bases, and 14 bases separated the two germline ends. CDR1 and CDR2 from the germline V gene are SGHRS and YFSETQ. The DNA of the CDR3 is TGCGCCAGCAGCGTCACAGCGATAAGCTCCTACGAGCAGTACTTC. As protein: CASSVTAISSYEQYF.

The rearrangement uses TRBV6-5 and TRBJ2-7; D assignment may be TRBD1 or TRBD2 (6 bases each). Germline V gene sequence: CDR1 MNHEY, CDR2 SVGAGI. The V gene lost 6 bases and the J gene lost 0 bases, with 15 bases spanning the gap. The CDR3 runs to 15 residues. The CDR3 DNA is TGTGCCAGCAGCCCCGGGGGCATGAGCTCCTACGAGCAGTACTTC. It specifies CASSPGGMSSYEQYF.

This chain links TRBV10-3 with TRBJ1-2, with 8 bases aligning to TRBD1. Germline CDR1 is ENHRY and CDR2 is SYGVKD. CDR3 size: 14 residues. Unmatched junction bases numbered 7, after V lost 6 bases and J lost 4 bases. The CDR3 sequence is CAISAGGLVYGYTF. The DNA of the CDR3 is TGTGCCATCAGCGCAGGGGGCCTGGTCTATGGCTACACCTTC.

The chain carries TRBV12-3 or TRBV12-4 and TRBJ2-5; 11 bases align to TRBD1. CDR3 length equals 15 residues. V was clipped by 6 bases and J by 0 bases; unmatched bases: 3. The CDR3 sequence is CASRGQGENQETQYF. The CDR3 DNA reads as TGTGCCAGCAGGGGACAGGGGGAGAACCAAGAGACCCAGTACTTC.

The J gene is TRBJ2-2, the V gene TRBV7-2, with a weak D call TRBD2 (6 bases). Between the trimmed V and J ends, which lost 5 bases and 0 bases, there was a span of 10 bases. From germline, CDR1 is SGHTA and CDR2 FQGNSA. The CDR3 is 15 amino acids. CDR3 in DNA: TGTGCCAGCAGCCTGGGGACTGCGAACACCGGGGAGCTGTTTTTT. Amino acid sequence: CASSLGTANTGELFF. The whole variable domain, filled in from reference TRBV7-2 and TRBJ2-2, reads GAGVSQSPSNKVTEKGKDVELRCDPISGHTALYWYRQSLGQGLEFLIYFQGNSAPDKSGLPSDRFSAERTGGSVSTLTIQRTQQEDSAVYLCASSLGTANTGELFFGEGSRLTVL.

This clonotype came up a few times. The gene calls are TRBV5-4 and TRBJ2-1, with no clear D. The V gene lost 0 bases and the J gene lost 9 bases, with 10 bases spanning the gap. The CDR3 has 13 amino acids. Per the germline V gene, CDR1 is SGHNT and CDR2 is YYREEE (reference sequence). CDR3 nucleotides: TGTGCCAGCAGCTTGGACCAGCATGGTGAGCAGTTCTTC. It codes for CASSLDQHGEQFF.

V usage is TRBV12-3 or TRBV12-4 and J usage is TRBJ1-1; D is ambiguous. Trimming took 5 bases from V and 0 from J, leaving 7 bases between them. This CDR3 spans 13 amino acids. Written as DNA, the CDR3 is TGTGCCAGCAGTCCCCCAATGAACACTGAAGCTTTCTTT. Residues: CASSPPMNTEAFF.

This chain links TRBV3-1 with TRBJ2-2, with TRBD1 matching 9 bases. This CDR3 has 17 amino acids. The germline V gene encodes CDR1 LGHDT and CDR2 YNNKEL (reference sequence). With V trimmed by 4 bases and J by 4 bases, 10 bases remained unmatched. In DNA, the CDR3 is TGTGCCAGCAGCCTTAGGCTGGGGACAGGGAGCACCGGGGAGCTGTTTTTT. It yields the protein CASSLRLGTGSTGELFF.

The chain is built from TRBV2 and TRBJ1-6; unclear D gene. Trimming stripped 6 bases from V and 3 bases from J, with 12 bases between. Germline loops: CDR1 SNHLY, CDR2 FYNNEI. CDR3 length: 15 residues. The CDR3 coding sequence is TGTGCCAGCAGCCCCCTGAACAGCTATAATTCACCCCTCCACTTT. Residues: CASSPLNSYNSPLHF.

V usage is TRBV19 and J usage is TRBJ2-6; perhaps TRBD1 as D (5 bases). Trimming removed 11 bases from V and 10 bases from J, with 21 bases in between. Germline V gene data show CDR1 as LNHDA and CDR2 as SQIVND (reference sequence). The CDR3 runs to 14 residues. DNA of the CDR3: TGTGCCGTCAGGGCAGGTGGCCTTGAAAACGTCCTGACTTTC. This codes for CAVRAGGLENVLTF.

The gene calls are TRBV7-9 and TRBJ1-1; D is perhaps TRBD1 (6 bases). Germline lookup yields CDR1 SEHNR and CDR2 FQNEAQ (reference sequence). The ends were cut back, 0 bases at V and 6 bases at J, with 14 bases in the middle. The CDR3 runs 15 residues. CDR3 residues: CASSLAGGPGAEAFF. The CDR3 DNA reads as TGTGCCAGCAGCTTAGCCGGGGGCCCGGGGGCTGAAGCTTTCTTT.

This clonotype occurred once. The CDR3 DNA reads as TGTGCCAGCAGCTTGCCATCGGGGGGTCAACCCCTCCACTTT. Encoded protein: CASSLPSGGQPLHF. V usage is TRBV5-5 and J usage is TRBJ1-6; a weak D match, TRBD1 (5 bases). CDR1 and CDR2 (germline): SGHKS, YYEKEE (reference sequence). The length of the CDR3 is 14 residues. V lost 1 base to trimming and J lost 12 bases, with 14 bases between them.

V gene TRBV6-1 combines with J gene TRBJ2-1, with TRBD2 identical over 7 bases. The CDR3 totals 17 residues. Germline V gene sequence: CDR1 MNHNS, CDR2 SASEGT. V gave up 4 bases and J gave up 4 bases; unmatched junction bases: 13. In DNA, the CDR3 is TGTGCCAGCAGTGCCTCGGGAGGTAGCGAACTATACAATGAGCAGTTCTTC. Amino acids: CASSASGGSELYNEQFF.

Only a few counts were recorded for this clonotype. This chain joins TRBV7-2 and TRBJ2-1; D may correspond to TRBD1 or TRBD2 (5 bases each). Germline assignment: CDR1 SGHTA and CDR2 FQGNSA. The CDR3 runs to 11 residues. The ends were cut back, 5 bases at V and 15 bases at J, with 14 bases in the middle. As DNA, the CDR3 is TGTGCCAGCAGCCCTGGGACCGGAGGGTTCTTC. Protein product: CASSPGTGGFF.

This chain connects TRBV5-6 to TRBJ2-5; 7 bases are shared with TRBD1. In germline, CDR1 is SGHDT, CDR2 YYEEEE. The J segment lost 8 bases and the V segment lost 2 bases, leaving 12 bases of the junction unmatched. The CDR3 contains 15 residues. CDR3 sequence (DNA): TGTGCCAGCAGCTTACTTACGGGACAGCAAAGAACCCAGTACTTC. Protein: CASSLLTGQQRTQYF.

This clonotype was seen ten or more times. The rearrangement joins TRBV7-9 to TRBJ2-4; weak D call: TRBD2 (6 bases). Germline lookup yields CDR1 SEHNR and CDR2 FQNEAQ (reference sequence). The CDR3 spans 17 residues. V dropped 2 bases and J dropped 0 bases, with 14 bases sitting between them. The CDR3 loop is CASSLSGLLLAKNIQYF. The CDR3 nucleotides are TGTGCCAGCAGCTTATCGGGACTTCTTTTAGCCAAAAACATTCAGTACTTC.